A selection of T cell receptor beta chains follows, all from one sample in a study of identical twins. MiXCR, run by TCRdb on the 5' RACE reads, gives a single entry per CDR3 protein. The data hold approximately 600,000 distinct CDR3 sequences, with approximately 10% observed a single time. Another study also made use of these data, one on yellow fever vaccine responses in identical twins.

The sequenced material came from PBMCs. These receptors were taken from a woman aged 18-29 years in good health. The CDR3 runs from the conserved cysteine through the conserved F or W. The D gene is left open where the match is weak. Size values are once, few and many counts, or a class for expanded clones, and some rows have none.

d_gene,len,j_gene,v_gene,abundance,CDR3nt,CDR3aa
.,19,TRBJ2-4,TRBV28,many,TGTGCCAGCAGTTCTCAGGGGTCGGGACTCCCCCTAGCCAAAAACATTCAGTACTTC,CASSSQGSGLPLAKNIQYF
.,16,TRBJ2-4,TRBV7-9,.,TGTGCCAGCAGCCCATTTTTTGGGGTAGAGGTAAACATTCAGTACTTC,CASSPFFGVEVNIQYF
TRBD2,14,TRBJ2-1,TRBV12-3/TRBV12-4,many,TGTGCCAGCAGTCGGGGACTAGCTCCCAATGAGCAGTTCTTC,CASSRGLAPNEQFF
.,15,TRBJ2-3,TRBV30,.,TGTGCCTGGAGGGGGGGCGACAGGGCCCCAGATACGCAGTATTTT,CAWRGGDRAPDTQYF
.,13,TRBJ1-1,TRBV6-2/TRBV6-3,many,TGTGCCAGCAGTTACCGGGACTTAACTGAAGCTTTCTTT,CASSYRDLTEAFF
TRBD2,15,TRBJ2-1,TRBV20-1,many,TGCAGTGCTTCCGCCCTAGCGGGGGACTACAATGAGCAGTTCTTC,CSASALAGDYNEQFF
.,15,TRBJ2-1,TRBV12-5,.,TGTGCTAGTGGTTTGGGACAGACGTCCTACAATGAGCAGTTCTTC,CASGLGQTSYNEQFF
.,15,TRBJ2-1,TRBV7-9,few,TGTGCCAGCAGCTTTATGGACAGTTCATGGGATGAGCAGTTCTTC,CASSFMDSSWDEQFF
.,15,TRBJ1-1,TRBV7-2,.,TGTGCCAGCAGCTTAGCTGCTTGGGGGAACACTGAAGCTTTCTTT,CASSLAAWGNTEAFF
.,15,TRBJ2-3,TRBV7-8,many,TGTGCCAGCAGCTTAGTTCCGCGAGGCACAGATACGCAGTATTTT,CASSLVPRGTDTQYF
TRBD1,15,TRBJ2-7,TRBV7-2,many,TGTGCCAGCAGCTTAGGGCGACAGGGGGCCTACGAGCAGTACTTC,CASSLGRQGAYEQYF
.,13,TRBJ2-5,TRBV7-7,few,TGTGCTAGCACCCTTCTCCCTCAAGAGACCCAGTACTTC,CASTLLPQETQYF
.,13,TRBJ2-4,TRBV7-8,.,TGTGCCAGCAGCTTAGTCCGGGGGAGCATTCAGTACTTC,CASSLVRGSIQYF
.,13,TRBJ1-5,TRBV6-2/TRBV6-3,.,TGTGCCAGCAGTCTACAGGGACAACAGCCCCAGCATTTT,CASSLQGQQPQHF
.,17,TRBJ2-3,TRBV12-3/TRBV12-4,few,TGTGCCAGCAGTTTCCCGGCCGGGAACACACCCCCAGATACGCAGTATTTT,CASSFPAGNTPPDTQYF
.,15,TRBJ2-7,TRBV7-8,.,TGTGCCAGCAGCCGATCGACGGTGCCGGGTTGGGAGCAGTACTTC,CASSRSTVPGWEQYF
.,14,TRBJ2-5,TRBV27,many,TGTGCCAGCACCACGGCTGGGCGCCAAGAGACCCAGTACTTC,CASTTAGRQETQYF
TRBD2,17,TRBJ2-5,TRBV20-1,few,TGCAGTGCTAGAGCCCCCGGGACTAGCGGGAACTGGGGGACCCAGTACTTC,CSARAPGTSGNWGTQYF
TRBD2,15,TRBJ2-5,TRBV29-1,.,TGCAGCGTTGAAGATGGGGGTAGCGGGGAAGAGACCCAGTACTTC,CSVEDGGSGEETQYF
.,15,TRBJ2-1,TRBV28,many,TGTGCCAGCAGTTTAATTCCCGGGTCCTACAATGAGCAGTTCTTC,CASSLIPGSYNEQFF
.,13,TRBJ2-3,TRBV6-2/TRBV6-3,few,TGTGCCAGCAGCTCCCCGAGTAACGCAACGCAGTATTTT,CASSSPSNATQYF
.,15,TRBJ2-1,TRBV28,.,TGTGCCAGCAGTTTATGGGAAGGCGCCTACAATGAGCAGTTCTTC,CASSLWEGAYNEQFF
.,16,TRBJ2-7,TRBV6-5,few,TGTGCCAGCAGTTACGACGGACTAAGTAATTCCTACGAGCAGTACTTC,CASSYDGLSNSYEQYF
TRBD2,16,TRBJ2-7,TRBV4-3,many,TGCGCCAGCAGCCAAGAACTAGCGGGAGCTGCGGGCGAGCAGTACTTC,CASSQELAGAAGEQYF
TRBD2,17,TRBJ2-1,TRBV27,.,TGTGCCAGCAGTTTATCTGCCGGGACTAGCGGCTACAATGAGCAGTTCTTC,CASSLSAGTSGYNEQFF
TRBD2,16,TRBJ2-7,TRBV27,.,TGTGCCAGCAGTCTCCCCCCCTCTAGCGGGAGCTACGAGCAGTACTTC,CASSLPPSSGSYEQYF
.,18,TRBJ2-1,TRBV19,few,TGTGCCAGTAGTATAGATCCTCCCTTCGGCGGTCCCACAGATGAGCAGTTCTTC,CASSIDPPFGGPTDEQFF
TRBD2,18,TRBJ2-1,TRBV12-3/TRBV12-4,.,TGTGCCATCTGTTTAGCGGGACTAGCGGGGGGCCTCTACAATGAGCAGTTCTTC,CAICLAGLAGGLYNEQFF
TRBD2,15,TRBJ2-7,TRBV2,.,TGTGCCAGCAGTGCGGGACTAGCGGGAGGGCGTGTGGAGTACTTC,CASSAGLAGGRVEYF
.,15,TRBJ2-1,TRBV7-2,few,TGTGCCAGCAGCTTAGGTGATAGCGTTTACAATGAGCAGTTCTTC,CASSLGDSVYNEQFF
.,11,TRBJ2-5,TRBV12-3/TRBV12-4,many,TGTGCCAGCAGTTTTGAGGGGACTCTGTACTTC,CASSFEGTLYF
TRBD2,15,TRBJ2-5,TRBV5-1,.,TGCGCCAGCCAACTAGCGGGGGGGGCCCAAGAGACCCAGTACTTC,CASQLAGGAQETQYF
.,12,TRBJ2-7,TRBV7-2,.,TGTGCCAGCAGCCCTAGAGTCTACGAGCAGTACTTC,CASSPRVYEQYF
TRBD1,15,TRBJ2-1,TRBV7-9,many,TGTGCCAGCAGGTCTCTGGGACAGGGCAGCAATGAGCAGTTCTTC,CASRSLGQGSNEQFF
.,14,TRBJ2-1,TRBV7-1,.,TGTGCCAGCAGCTCGGACCTTCGGAACAATGAGCAGTTCTTC,CASSSDLRNNEQFF
TRBD1,14,TRBJ2-1,TRBV7-6,many,TGTGCCAGCAGCTTAGGGGGACAGGGTCCTGAGCAGTTCTTC,CASSLGGQGPEQFF
.,11,TRBJ2-1,TRBV20-1,many,TGCAGTGCTTCCCAATACAATGAGCAGTTCTTC,CSASQYNEQFF
.,13,TRBJ2-1,TRBV6-6,many,TGTGCCAGCAGCTTCGGACCAAGCAATGAGCAGTTCTTC,CASSFGPSNEQFF
.,13,TRBJ2-5,TRBV6-2/TRBV6-3,.,TGTGCCAGCCTTCTCCCGGGATCAGAGACCCAGTACTTC,CASLLPGSETQYF
.,17,TRBJ2-6,TRBV5-1,.,TGCGCCAGCAGCTTGGCGACAGGACCCTCTGGGGCCAACGTCCTGACTTTC,CASSLATGPSGANVLTF
TRBD1,13,TRBJ2-2,TRBV6-6,.,TGTGCCAGCAGCCCCAGGGGGCCCGGGGAGCTGTTTTTT,CASSPRGPGELFF
TRBD1,14,TRBJ2-5,TRBV2,.,TGTGCCAGCATTGACAGGGAAGAGGTAGAGACCCAGTACTTC,CASIDREEVETQYF
.,13,TRBJ2-7,TRBV20-1,few,TGCAGTGCTAGAGTAGTCAGCTCCTACGAGCAGTACTTC,CSARVVSSYEQYF
.,12,TRBJ2-1,TRBV5-6,few,TGTGCCAGCAGCTTGGCCGTATTTGAGCAGTTCTTC,CASSLAVFEQFF